A selection of T cell receptor beta chains follows, all from one sample in a study of tumor-infiltrating lymphocytes in primary liver carcinoma. TCRdb redid the calling of the multiplex PCR reads with MiXCR, one entry per CDR3 protein. This sample carries approximately 330,000 distinct CDR3 sequences, about 65% of them seen once, and the ten largest clones take roughly 6%. The sample comprised peripheral blood. These receptors were taken from a man in his forties with primary liver carcinoma and hepatitis B virus infection. Each CDR3 is given with its conserved first and last residue. D genes are given only for firm matches. Size is omitted from some rows. Given values are once, few, many or a class for expanded clones.

>.|TRBV5-4|many|TRBJ1-2
TGTGCCAGCAGCTTGCTTTTCTATGGCTACACCTTC
CASSLLFYGYTF
>.|TRBV28|.|TRBJ2-2
TGTGCCATACGGACACCACGGAACACCGGGGAGCTGTTTTTT
CAIRTPRNTGELFF
>.|TRBV24-1|once|TRBJ1-1
TGTGCCACCAATTCGTCCGGTCGGAACACTGAAGCTTTCTTT
CATNSSGRNTEAFF
>TRBD2|TRBV5-5|.|TRBJ2-7
TGTACCAGCAGCTTCGCGGGGGGCAGGGACGAGCAGTACTTC
CTSSFAGGRDEQYF
>.|TRBV11-1|.|TRBJ2-7
TGTGCCAGCAGCTACCGCCACGAGCGGTACTTC
CASSYRHERYF
>.|TRBV5-1|.|TRBJ1-6
TGCGCCAGCAGGGCGGGACACAATGTAACACCCCTCCACTTT
CASRAGHNVTPLHF
>.|TRBV6-5|many|TRBJ1-1
TGTGCCAGCAGTTACTCTCCAGGGCCGAACACTGAAGCTTTCTTT
CASSYSPGPNTEAFF
>.|TRBV19|.|TRBJ1-2
TGTGCCAGTAGTGCCCGGGTCCTTAATAATGGCTACACCTTC
CASSARVLNNGYTF
>.|TRBV28|many|TRBJ1-5
TGTGCCAGCAGTTTCACCGACAACAGGGGCAATCAGCCCCAGCATTTT
CASSFTDNRGNQPQHF
>TRBD1|TRBV7-3|few|TRBJ2-1
TGTGCCAGCAGCTTCTCAGGGGGCAATGAGCAGTTCTTC
CASSFSGGNEQFF
>TRBD2|TRBV12-3/TRBV12-4|many|TRBJ2-1
TGTGCCAGTGGGGCGGGGGAAAGCTCCTACAATGAGCAGTTCTTC
CASGAGESSYNEQFF
>.|TRBV5-6|.|TRBJ2-1
TGTGCCAGCCGCTTGGTTTCGGTACATGAGCAGTTCTTC
CASRLVSVHEQFF
>TRBD2|TRBV6-1|many|TRBJ2-7
TGTGCCAGCAGGCCCAGCGGGGGGAGCTCCTACGAGCAGTACTTC
CASRPSGGSSYEQYF
>TRBD2|TRBV20-1|.|TRBJ2-3
TGCAGTGCTAGTCTTCTAGCGGGAAGCACAGATACGCAGTATTTT
CSASLLAGSTDTQYF
>TRBD2|TRBV11-2|.|TRBJ2-7
TGTGCTAGCAGACCGACCGGGGCTAGCGGGAGAAAGGAATCGGGCGAGCAGTACTTC
CASRPTGASGRKESGEQYF
>.|TRBV5-6|few|TRBJ2-3
TGTGCCAGCAGCTTGACGAGAGATACGCAGTATTTT
CASSLTRDTQYF
>TRBD1|TRBV5-1|.|TRBJ2-2
TGCGCCAGCAGCTCCAGCATGGGACAGGCGGTCCGCTACACCGGGGAGCTGTTTTTT
CASSSSMGQAVRYTGELFF
>TRBD1|TRBV28|.|TRBJ2-7
TGTGCCAGCAGTAACGGACAGGCCCCCAACGAGCAGTACTTC
CASSNGQAPNEQYF
>.|TRBV5-6|.|TRBJ2-5
TGTGCCCGCAGCTTCCCGCCCTGGGTGACCCAGTACTTC
CARSFPPWVTQYF
>.|TRBV6-6|few|TRBJ1-1
TGTGCTAGCAGGACAGTGGGCGCGGATGAAGCTTTCTTT
CASRTVGADEAFF
>TRBD2|TRBV11-2|.|TRBJ2-7
TGTGCCAGCAGCCGCAGACTAGCGGGAGCGATCGAGCAGTACTTC
CASSRRLAGAIEQYF
>.|TRBV6-5|many|TRBJ2-7
TGTGCCAGCAGTTACGGTAGTCGGACGGGTTACTACGAGCAGTACTTC
CASSYGSRTGYYEQYF
>.|TRBV6-6|.|TRBJ1-2
TGTGCCATCACTTCGGACTCTCGAGCTAACTATGGCTACACCTTC
CAITSDSRANYGYTF
>.|TRBV6-5|once|TRBJ2-3
TGTGCCAGCAGTTACGGGCCCATCCGCCCAGATACACAGTATTTT
CASSYGPIRPDTQYF
>.|TRBV5-1|.|TRBJ1-1
TGCGTCAGCAGCTTGGGGCAGGCCAACACTGAAGCTTTCTTT
CVSSLGQANTEAFF
>TRBD2|TRBV11-2|.|TRBJ2-1
TGTGCCAGCAGCTTAGGTAGCGGGGGGAGCTCCTACGTTGAGCAGTTCTTC
CASSLGSGGSSYVEQFF
>.|TRBV11-2|.|TRBJ2-5
TGTGCTAGCAGCTTAGCGAGGCTATCCCTGGGAAAAAAAGGGACCCAGTACTTC
CASSLARLSLGKKGTQYF
>.|TRBV29-1|.|TRBJ2-1
TGCAGTGCCAGGACTAACGGTGTCTACAATGAGCAGTTCTTC
CSARTNGVYNEQFF
>TRBD1|TRBV6-5|many|TRBJ1-1
TGTGCCAGCAGGATGACAGGGGGGACTGAAGCTTTCTTT
CASRMTGGTEAFF
>TRBD1|TRBV6-1|few|TRBJ2-2
TGTGCCAGCAGATACAGGGGGCTCACCGGGGAGCTGTTTTTT
CASRYRGLTGELFF
>.|TRBV11-1|medium-sized|TRBJ2-7
TGTGCCAGCAGCTCTGTCAGGACTTCCTACGAGCAGTACTTC
CASSSVRTSYEQYF
>.|TRBV11-2|.|TRBJ2-5
TGTGCCAGCAGTCAGAGTGGGTTAGAGACCCAGTACTTC
CASSQSGLETQYF
>.|TRBV5-4|.|TRBJ2-7
TGTGCCAGCAGCCTGGTGGTTAGTCGAGCGGGCTCCTACGAGCAGTACTTC
CASSLVVSRAGSYEQYF
>.|TRBV7-3|few|TRBJ2-1
TGTGCCAGCAGCCCGACTAGATACAATGAGCAGTTCTTC
CASSPTRYNEQFF
>TRBD1|TRBV5-1|few|TRBJ2-7
TGCGCCAGCAGCTTGCAAGGGGGCGAACACTACGAGCAGTACTTC
CASSLQGGEHYEQYF